Following are 21 T cell receptor beta chains from one sample sequenced in a study of blood T cell repertoires in COVID-19. Method: immunoSEQ multiplex PCR; TCRdb's copy keeps in-frame clones and lacks some. The sample carries about 22,000 clones, approximately 90% recorded once. The sequencing sample was made of peripheral blood. The receptors stem from a human donor with active COVID-19. The donor label of this sample is uncertain.

V usage is TRBV15 and J usage is TRBJ1-3, with D hard to call. Trimming removed 3 bases at V and 0 bases at J, with 9 bases between. CDR3 length: 15 residues. CDR1 is LNHNV and CDR2 is YYDKDF in the germline V gene (reference sequence). The CDR3 loop is CATSSDISSGNTIYF. In DNA form, the CDR3 reads TGTGCCACCAGCAGCGACATCAGCTCTGGAAACACCATATATTTT. The variable domain in full, completed from reference TRBV15 and TRBJ1-3, reads DAMVIQNPRYQVTQFGKPVTLSCSQTLNHNVMYWYQQKSSQAPKLLFHYYDKDFNNEADTPDNFQSRRPNTSFCFLDIRSPGLGDTAMYLCATSSDISSGNTIYFGEGSWLTVV.

The chain joins TRBV5-1 to TRBJ2-7; 7 bases map to TRBD1. V dropped 6 bases and J dropped 7; count of bases not matched to a gene: 16. The germline V gene encodes CDR1 SGHRS and CDR2 YFSETQ. This CDR3 has 15 amino acids. CDR3: CASKVFRGNSGEQYF. The CDR3 DNA reads as TGCGCCAGCAAGGTTTTCAGGGGGAATTCGGGGGAGCAGTACTTC.

This clone appeared once. CDR3 residues: CAHRVSGRMHNEQFF. CDR3 coding DNA: TGTGCACACCGGGTAAGCGGGAGAATGCACAATGAGCAGTTCTTC. The rearrangement links TRBV19 to TRBJ2-1, with 8 bases identical to TRBD2. This CDR3 comprises 15 residues. Germline V gives CDR1 LNHDA, CDR2 SQIVND (reference sequence). Filled out from reference TRBV19 and TRBJ2-1, the complete variable domain reads DGGITQSPKYLFRKEGQNVTLSCEQNLNHDAMYWYRQDPGQGLRLIYYSQIVNDFQKGDIAEGYSVSREKKESFPLTVTSAQKNPTAFYLCAHRVSGRMHNEQFFGPGTRLTVL.

CDR3 DNA sequence: TGTGCCAGCAGCTCCGGACTAGGAGACCAAGAGACCCAGTACTTC. Translation: CASSSGLGDQETQYF. The chain employs TRBV7-3 and TRBJ2-5, with 7 bases fitting TRBD2. The CDR3 sequence is 15 residues long. Germline V gene lookup returns CDR1 SGHTA and CDR2 FQGTGA. The junction had 5 bases not matched to a gene; V was cut back by 4 bases and J by 0 bases.

This chain connects TRBV5-1 to TRBJ2-2, with TRBD2 matching over 12 bases. Germline-derived CDR1 and CDR2 are SGHRS and YFSETQ. The CDR3 sequence is 16 residues long. Germline trimming cut 4 bases from V and 0 bases from J; bases unmatched to any gene: 1. CDR3 in amino acids: CASSRTSGANTGELFF. In nucleotides, the CDR3 is TGCGCCAGCAGCAGGACTAGCGGGGCGAACACCGGGGAGCTGTTTTTT.

V usage is TRBV7-9 and J usage is TRBJ2-6, with TRBD2 as a possible D gene (6 bases). With 10 bases removed from V and 1 base from J, the gap between germline ends came to 11 bases. CDR1 is SEHNR, CDR2 FQNEAQ, per germline (reference sequence). The CDR3 length is 14 residues. CDR3 sequence (DNA): TGTGCCACCTCAGGGAGGTCTGGGGCCAACGTCCTGACTTTC. Encoded protein: CATSGRSGANVLTF.

The chain is built from TRBV19 and TRBJ2-7; no clear D. The V end was cut by 2 bases, the J end by 6 bases, with 11 bases between. Germline loops: CDR1 LNHDA, CDR2 SQIVND (reference sequence). This CDR3 spans 13 amino acids. The CDR3 nucleotides read TGTGCCAGTAGTATAAATCCAGGCACCGAGCAGTACTTC. Protein sequence: CASSINPGTEQYF.

This chain links TRBV6-5 with TRBJ1-1; D is possibly TRBD1 (5 bases). The germline V gene has CDR1 MNHEY and CDR2 SVGAGI. The ends were cut back, 7 bases at V and 1 base at J, with 10 bases in the middle. This CDR3 contains 13 residues. This chain's CDR3 is CASIGDRNTEAFF. In DNA, the CDR3 is TGTGCCAGCATCGGTGACAGGAACACTGAAGCTTTCTTT.

This rearrangement joins TRBV29-1 to TRBJ2-3; D might be TRBD1 (6 bases). V shed 7 bases and J shed 2 bases, with 16 bases lying between them. The CDR3 runs to 14 residues. The germline CDR1 and CDR2 sequences are SQVTM and ANQGSEA. CDR3 DNA: TGCAGCGCATCTGACAGGAGATACACAGATACGCAGTATTTT. Its translation: CSASDRRYTDTQYF.

The chain recombines TRBV25-1 with TRBJ1-5; perhaps TRBD1 as D (5 bases). The CDR3 extends over 16 amino acids. The V gene lost 4 bases and the J gene lost 1 base, with 14 bases spanning the gap. CDR1 MGHDK and CDR2 SYGVNS come from the germline V gene. CDR3 loop: CASSGPGLHSNQPQHF. Written as DNA, the CDR3 is TGTGCCAGCAGTGGTCCGGGACTCCACAGCAATCAGCCCCAGCATTTT.

The V call is TRBV4-1, the J call TRBJ2-1, with D possibly matching TRBD2 (7 bases). Per germline, CDR1 MGHRA and CDR2 YSYEKL. V gave up 3 bases and J gave up 9 bases, with 15 bases separating them. CDR3 length: 14 residues. CDR3 sequence reads: CASSQEDGGLEQFF. The DNA of the CDR3 is TGCGCCAGCAGCCAGGAGGACGGGGGGCTTGAGCAGTTCTTC.

The J gene is TRBJ2-3, the V gene TRBV7-9, with 11 bases matching TRBD2. Trimming cost V 2 bases and J 1 base; bases outside gene matches: 2. The CDR3 is made up of 16 amino acids. Looked up from germline, CDR1 is SEHNR and CDR2 is FQNEAQ (reference sequence). The CDR3 region is CASSLTLAGGTDTQYF. In nucleotides, the CDR3 is TGTGCCAGCAGCTTAACACTAGCGGGGGGCACAGATACGCAGTATTTT.

The chain employs TRBV18 and TRBJ1-1; 9 positions match TRBD1. This CDR3 has 15 amino acids. The trim removed 4 bases at V and 4 bases at J, leaving 7 bases unmatched. Germline V gene sequence: CDR1 KGHSH, CDR2 LQKENI. This CDR3 reads CASSLRTGEATEAFF. In nucleotides, the CDR3 is TGTGCCAGCTCACTACGGACAGGGGAGGCCACTGAAGCTTTCTTT.

This clone was seen once. The chain recombines TRBV7-2 with TRBJ2-7; D not certain. Per the germline V gene, CDR1 is SGHTA and CDR2 is FQGNSA. The germline V and J ends were trimmed by 0 bases and 2 bases, with 8 bases remaining between them. The CDR3 totals 14 residues. The CDR3 loop is CASSLATAAYEQYF. The CDR3 DNA reads TGTGCCAGCAGCTTAGCCACCGCGGCCTACGAGCAGTACTTC.

This clone was picked up one time. This chain uses TRBV20-1 with TRBJ1-2, with 7 positions matching TRBD1. Germline-derived CDR1 and CDR2 are DFQATT and SNEGSKA (reference sequence). The CDR3 extends over 12 amino acids. With V trimmed by 3 bases and J by 8 bases, 6 bases remained unmatched. The CDR3 sequence is CSASNRGYGYTF. CDR3 in DNA: TGCAGTGCTAGTAACAGGGGATACGGCTACACCTTC.

V usage is TRBV20-1 and J usage is TRBJ2-5; a weak D match, TRBD2 (7 bases). CDR1 is DFQATT, CDR2 SNEGSKA, per germline (reference sequence). This CDR3 has 13 amino acids. V lost 3 bases, J lost 5 bases, and 13 bases lay in between. The CDR3 is CSASAGGGETQYF. The CDR3 DNA reads as TGCAGTGCTAGTGCTGGGGGGGGCGAGACCCAGTACTTC.

The chain recombines TRBV6-4 with TRBJ2-3; 8 bases agree with TRBD2. CDR1 MRHNA and CDR2 SNTAGT come from the germline V gene. This CDR3 spans 11 amino acids. Trimming cost V 10 bases and J 12 bases; bases outside gene matches: 9. CDR3 in DNA: TGTGCCACAGGTCGGGGGGGACGCCAGTATTTT. Translated, it gives CATGRGGRQYF.

The rearrangement joins TRBV5-6 to TRBJ1-6, with TRBD1 matching over 8 bases. The germline V gene encodes CDR1 SGHDT and CDR2 YYEEEE. The CDR3 spans 14 residues. V gave up 4 bases and J gave up 7 bases; unmatched junction bases: 4. The CDR3 protein is CASSVTGGNSPLHF. CDR3 sequence (DNA): TGTGCCAGCAGCGTCACAGGGGGAAATTCACCCCTCCACTTT.

The chain couples TRBV4-1 to TRBJ1-2; no clear D. V was cut by 1 base and J by 14 bases, with 14 bases left in between. The germline V gene encodes CDR1 MGHRA and CDR2 YSYEKL. The CDR3 totals 12 residues. The CDR3 region is CASSQGPVIVTF. The CDR3 DNA follows: TGCGCCAGCAGCCAAGGCCCGGTGATCGTTACCTTC.

The chain combines TRBV25-1 with TRBJ2-1; 15 positions agree with TRBD2. Per germline, CDR1 MGHDK and CDR2 SYGVNS. V trimming: 3 bases; J trimming: 8 bases; junction bases outside the gene matches: 8. The CDR3 is 17 residues long. CDR3 DNA: TGTGCCAGCAGTGATGTTGGCGGACTAGCGGGAGGGCATGAGCAGTTCTTC. Translation: CASSDVGGLAGGHEQFF. Full variable domain (remainder filled in from reference TRBV25-1 and TRBJ2-1): EADIYQTPRYLVIGTGKKITLECSQTMGHDKMYWYQQDPGMELHLIHYSYGVNSTEKGDLSSESTVSRIRTEHFPLTLESARPSHTSQYLCASSDVGGLAGGHEQFFGPGTRLTVL.

The CDR3 coding sequence is TGTGCCAGCAGCACCCACAGGGGGCGGGCAGATACGCAGTATTTT. Translating it yields CASSTHRGRADTQYF. This chain uses TRBV11-2 with TRBJ2-3, with 9 bases aligning to TRBD1. From germline, CDR1 is SGHAT and CDR2 FQNNGV. Germline trimming cut 5 bases from V and 4 bases from J; bases unmatched to any gene: 7. This CDR3 comprises 15 residues.